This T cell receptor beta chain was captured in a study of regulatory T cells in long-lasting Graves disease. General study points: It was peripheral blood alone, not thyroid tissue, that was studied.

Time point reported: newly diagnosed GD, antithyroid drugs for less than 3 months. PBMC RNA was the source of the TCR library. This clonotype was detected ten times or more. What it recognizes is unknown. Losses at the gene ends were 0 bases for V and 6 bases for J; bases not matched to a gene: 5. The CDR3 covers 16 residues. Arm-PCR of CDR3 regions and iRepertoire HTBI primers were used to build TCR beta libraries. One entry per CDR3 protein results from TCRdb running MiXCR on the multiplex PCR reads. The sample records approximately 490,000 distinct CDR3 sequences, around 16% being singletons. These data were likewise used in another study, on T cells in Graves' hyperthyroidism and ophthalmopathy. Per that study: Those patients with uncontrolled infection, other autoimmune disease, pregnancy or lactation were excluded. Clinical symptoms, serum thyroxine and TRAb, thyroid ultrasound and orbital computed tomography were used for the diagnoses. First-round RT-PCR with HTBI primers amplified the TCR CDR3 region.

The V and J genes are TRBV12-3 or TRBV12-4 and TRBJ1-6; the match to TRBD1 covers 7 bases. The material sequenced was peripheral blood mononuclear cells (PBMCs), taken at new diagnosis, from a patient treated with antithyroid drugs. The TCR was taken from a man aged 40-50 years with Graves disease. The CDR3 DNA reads TGTGCCAGCAGTTTAGCCGCAGGGGGAGTTAATTCACCCCTCCACTTT. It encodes CASSLAAGGVNSPLHF.